Following are 11 T cell receptor beta chains from one sample sequenced in a study of blood T cell repertoires in COVID-19 (TCRdb year 2020). Library method: the immunoSEQ multiplex PCR assay. TCRdb provides this immuneACCESS table in a form limited to in-frame rearrangements. Some clones are lacking; in checked studies, under half of them reflect an unresolved V gene, and why the rest are absent is not known. This sample holds about 500,000 clones; about nine tenths were observed only once. Together, the top ten hold about 0.7% of the sample. Sequences were obtained from PBMCs or T cells enriched from blood (not recorded which). All receptors derive from a woman aged 18-29 years who had recovered from COVID-19.

The chain carries TRBV19 and TRBJ1-1; 12 bases fit TRBD1. The CDR3 sequence is 15 residues long. Germline lookup yields CDR1 LNHDA and CDR2 SQIVND (reference sequence). The trim removed 4 bases at V and 4 bases at J, leaving 4 bases unmatched. CDR3 protein: CASSTGTGGVTEAFF. The CDR3 coding sequence is TGTGCCAGTAGTACCGGGACAGGGGGCGTCACTGAAGCTTTCTTT. Supplemented by reference TRBV19 and TRBJ1-1, the full variable domain reads DGGITQSPKYLFRKEGQNVTLSCEQNLNHDAMYWYRQDPGQGLRLIYYSQIVNDFQKGDIAEGYSVSREKKESFPLTVTSAQKNPTAFYLCASSTGTGGVTEAFFGQGTRLTVV.

This sequence joins TRBV5-6 and TRBJ1-2; perhaps TRBD1 as D (5 bases). CDR1 is SGHDT, CDR2 YYEEEE, per germline. The CDR3 has 16 residues. The V and J ends lost 1 base and 4 bases respectively, with 17 bases between them. The CDR3 DNA is TGTGCCAGCAGCTTGAGGTTGAGCGGGGACCTCTATGGCTACACCTTC. Protein: CASSLRLSGDLYGYTF.

The chain recombines TRBV7-9 with TRBJ2-7; 13 nucleotides agree with TRBD2. This CDR3 region has 15 residues. CDR1 and CDR2 (germline): SEHNR, FQNEAQ (reference sequence). With V trimmed by 5 bases and J by 6 bases, 7 bases remained unmatched. This chain's CDR3 is CASSPRTSGGGEQYF. CDR3 coding DNA: TGTGCCAGCAGCCCGCGGACTAGCGGGGGAGGCGAGCAGTACTTC. The full variable domain, completed using reference TRBV7-9 and TRBJ2-7, is DTGVSQNPRHKITKRGQNVTFRCDPISEHNRLYWYRQTLGQGPEFLTYFQNEAQLEKSRLLSDRFSAERPKGSFSTLEIQRTEQGDSAMYLCASSPRTSGGGEQYFGPGTRLTVT.

This chain links TRBV4-1 with TRBJ2-3; TRBD2 agrees at 10 bases. Germline CDR1 is MGHRA and CDR2 is YSYEKL. The CDR3 contains 18 residues. V was clipped by 6 bases and J by 4 bases; unmatched bases: 16. CDR3 bases: TGCGCCAGCAGGCCTAGCGGGGGCCCCCCCCAACAATCAGATACGCAGTATTTT. Its translation: CASRPSGGPPQQSDTQYF.

This sequence joins TRBV7-9 and TRBJ2-5; D possibly corresponds to TRBD1 (7 bases). Looked up from germline, CDR1 is SEHNR and CDR2 is FQNEAQ (reference sequence). The length of the CDR3 is 15 residues. V was shortened by 1 base and J by 5 bases, with 14 bases between the two germline ends. The CDR3 region has the DNA TGTGCCAGCAGCTTAGTAGTACAGGGGAGGGAGACCCAGTACTTC. Translated: CASSLVVQGRETQYF.

The rearrangement links TRBV6-5 to TRBJ2-7; TRBD2 aligns across 7 bases. Germline-derived CDR1 and CDR2 are MNHEY and SVGAGI. J was trimmed by 5 bases and V by 8 bases; bases with no gene match: 15. The CDR3 spans 15 residues. The CDR3 region has the DNA TGTGCCAGCTGCCCCTGGGGGGGAGAGGCGGACGAGCAGTACTTC. Translating gives CASCPWGGEADEQYF.

J is TRBJ2-2 and V is TRBV4-1; 7 positions match TRBD2. CDR1 is MGHRA and CDR2 is YSYEKL in the germline V gene. Unmatched junction bases numbered 12, after V lost 3 bases and J lost 5 bases. This CDR3 spans 17 amino acids. The CDR3 loop is CASSHILAGMGTGELFF. The CDR3 nucleotides are TGCGCCAGCAGCCACATATTAGCGGGTATGGGGACCGGGGAGCTGTTTTTT.

This clone occurred once. The rearrangement joins TRBV9 to TRBJ2-1; possibly TRBD2 for D (6 bases). Germline assignment: CDR1 SGDLS and CDR2 YYNGEE. The ends were cut back, 3 bases at V and 8 bases at J, with 12 bases in the middle. This CDR3 region has 13 residues. CDR3 protein: CASSGGVVDEQFF. CDR3 coding DNA: TGTGCCAGCAGCGGGGGGGTGGTGGATGAGCAGTTCTTC.

This clone was recorded a few times. This chain links TRBV7-9 with TRBJ1-3; D is possibly TRBD1 (5 bases). The V end lost 0 bases, the J end lost 4 bases, and 10 bases lay between the germline ends. CDR3 length: 15 residues. Per the germline V gene, CDR1 is SEHNR and CDR2 is FQNEAQ (reference sequence). The CDR3 bases are TGTGCCAGCAGCTTAGCGGACACGTCCGGAAACACCATATATTTT. Its protein product is CASSLADTSGNTIYF.

The gene calls are TRBV10-3 and TRBJ1-1; TRBD1 is a possible D gene (6 bases). Germline CDR1 is ENHRY and CDR2 is SYGVKD. This CDR3 is built from 18 residues. Trimming cost V 3 bases and J 0 bases, with 20 bases left between them. For the CDR3, the DNA is TGTGCCATCAGTGAAGGAGGGGGGGCACAGGGCTTGAACACTGAAGCTTTCTTT. Residues: CAISEGGGAQGLNTEAFF.

This sequence joins TRBV19 and TRBJ1-3, with 8 bases that match TRBD1. The CDR3 covers 14 residues. Germline V gives CDR1 LNHDA, CDR2 SQIVND (reference sequence). Losses at the gene ends were 8 bases for V and 4 bases for J; bases not matched to a gene: 7. The CDR3 loop reads CASAEQGGGNTIYF. The CDR3 region has the DNA TGTGCCAGTGCTGAACAGGGGGGCGGAAACACCATATATTTT.